These 23 T cell receptor beta chains came from one sample sequenced in a study of cytomegalovirus exposure and HLA in healthy donors. The PCR made use of 60 Vbeta and 13 Jbeta primers. This table comes from immunoSEQ multiplex PCR, and its TCRdb copy is limited to in-frame clones, with some not included. The sample gives 190,000 or so clones, 80% of which show up once; 0.6% to 0.7% is in the top ten. Material for sequencing was PBMCs. All receptors derive from a boy between 5 and 17 years old in good health and CMV-seronegative.

The chain links TRBV30 to TRBJ1-1; D is uncertain. Germline V gene data show CDR1 as GTSNPN and CDR2 as SVGIG (reference sequence). The CDR3 length is 13 residues. Trimming cost V 3 bases and J 4 bases, with 12 bases left between them. CDR3 sequence (DNA): TGTGCCTGGAGCCCCGGGGTGGCCACTGAAGCTTTCTTT. Translating gives CAWSPGVATEAFF.

This chain joins TRBV7-2 and TRBJ1-1; 10 nucleotides line up with TRBD1. This CDR3 is 18 amino acids long. The V gene's germline CDR1 is SGHTA and CDR2 FQGNSA. Trimming cost V 4 bases and J 1 base; bases outside gene matches: 12. CDR3 sequence (DNA): TGTGCCAGCAGCTCCCATCCGGGACAGGGGCCTCGGAACACTGAAGCTTTCTTT. Translated, it gives CASSSHPGQGPRNTEAFF. The full variable domain, with the rest looked up from reference TRBV7-2 and TRBJ1-1, is GAGVSQSPSNKVTEKGKDVELRCDPISGHTALYWYRQSLGQGLEFLIYFQGNSAPDKSGLPSDRFSAERTGGSVSTLTIQRTQQEDSAVYLCASSSHPGQGPRNTEAFFGQGTRLTVV.

This chain connects TRBV6-1 to TRBJ1-2, with TRBD1 identical over 7 bases. Germline trimming cut 2 bases from V and 4 bases from J; bases unmatched to any gene: 4. The CDR3 loop spans 14 amino acids. The germline CDR1 and CDR2 sequences are MNHNS and SASEGT. CDR3 coding DNA: TGTGCCAGCAGTGAATCGACAGGGCTCTATGGCTACACCTTC. It translates to CASSESTGLYGYTF.

This clone was seen once. The J gene is TRBJ1-1, the V gene TRBV7-6, with 7 bases that match TRBD1. CDR1 is SGHVS, CDR2 FNYEAQ, per germline. The junction had 10 bases not matched to a gene; V was cut back by 5 bases and J by 1 base. The CDR3 has 16 amino acids. Here the CDR3 DNA reads TGTGCCAGCAGCCTTCCTAGGCAGGGGGGGAACACTGAAGCTTTCTTT. Translation: CASSLPRQGGNTEAFF.

V usage is TRBV9 and J usage is TRBJ2-5; D remains unclear. Between the trimmed V and J ends, which lost 0 bases and 5 bases, there was a span of 8 bases. Looked up from germline, CDR1 is SGDLS and CDR2 is YYNGEE. CDR3 length: 13 residues. CDR3 residues: CASSVARSETQYF. In nucleotides, the CDR3 is TGTGCCAGCAGCGTAGCTCGGAGCGAGACCCAGTACTTC. Supplemented by reference TRBV9 and TRBJ2-5, the full variable domain reads DSGVTQTPKHLITATGQRVTLRCSPRSGDLSVYWYQQSLDQGLQFLIQYYNGEERAKGNILERFSAQQFPDLHSELNLSSLELGDSALYFCASSVARSETQYFGPGTRLLVL.

This clone was counted only a few times. This chain connects TRBV6-5 to TRBJ2-5; D gene unclear. This CDR3 is 11 amino acids long. Germline CDR1 reads MNHEY; CDR2 reads SVGAGI. With 5 bases removed from V and 3 bases from J, the gap between germline ends came to 4 bases. CDR3: CASSVEETQYF. DNA for the CDR3: TGTGCCAGCAGTGTCGAAGAGACCCAGTACTTC.

The J gene is TRBJ1-1, the V gene TRBV10-1; unclear D gene. The germline V gene encodes CDR1 WNHNN and CDR2 SYGVQD (reference sequence). CDR3 length: 15 amino acids. Deletions cut 4 bases from V and 0 bases from J, with 12 bases between. CDR3 nucleotide sequence: TGCGCCAGCAGTGGCCTTCGCGGCATGAACACTGAAGCTTTCTTT. Amino acid sequence: CASSGLRGMNTEAFF.

About this clone: At one of its ends the junction is not consistent with the germline gene, which may arise from a read error. This chain links TRBV7-7 with TRBJ2-4; no reliable D call. The CDR3 has 15 amino acids. Germline-derived CDR1 and CDR2 are SSHAT and FNYEAQ (reference sequence). In DNA form, the CDR3 reads TGTGCTAGCAGCTTGGCCGCGGCGGTATCAAACATTCAGTACTTC. Translated: CASSLAAAVSNIQYF.

This clone was seen more than once but under ten times. This chain connects TRBV10-3 to TRBJ2-7, with D perhaps matching TRBD1 (8 bases). This CDR3 spans 14 amino acids. Germline-derived CDR1 and CDR2 are ENHRY and SYGVKD. Between the trimmed V and J ends, which lost 3 bases and 2 bases, there was a span of 11 bases. CDR3 bases: TGTGCCATCAGTGAACAGGGGGGGACCTACGAGCAGTACTTC. Its protein is CAISEQGGTYEQYF.

In this sample, this clone turned up a few times. The chain is built from TRBV29-1 and TRBJ1-1, with TRBD1 identical over 7 bases. Germline V gene lookup returns CDR1 SQVTM and CDR2 ANQGSEA. The CDR3 is 13 amino acids. The V gene end was trimmed by 5 bases and the J gene end by 2 bases; junction bases not matched to a gene: 5. CDR3 residues: CSVQGQYNTEAFF. The CDR3 bases are TGCAGCGTTCAGGGACAGTACAACACTGAAGCTTTCTTT.

This chain connects TRBV19 to TRBJ2-7; D may be TRBD1 (9 bases). There are 16 residues in the CDR3. Germline V gene lookup returns CDR1 LNHDA and CDR2 SQIVND (reference sequence). V lost 5 bases and J 6 bases, leaving 23 bases between the germline ends. The CDR3 DNA reads as TGTGCCAGTAGTGGCCCACAGGGGGCGGGAGGAAGCGAGCAGTACTTC. Protein product: CASSGPQGAGGSEQYF.

A remark on this clone: An end of the junction does not agree with germline; a read error may underlie this. The gene calls are TRBV2 and TRBJ1-2; TRBD1 might be the D (5 bases). CDR3 size: 13 residues. Germline V gives CDR1 SNHLY, CDR2 FYNNEI. The chain's CDR3 is CASRYQGNYSYTF. CDR3 nucleotide sequence: TGTGCCAGCAGGTACCAGGGAAACTATAGCTACACCTTC.

The rearrangement joins TRBV30 to TRBJ1-1; 8 bases are a match to TRBD1. Trimming removed 2 bases from V and 6 bases from J; junction bases left unmatched: 5. The germline V gene has CDR1 GTSNPN and CDR2 SVGIG (reference sequence). This CDR3 region has 13 residues. Here the CDR3 reads CAWSRQGSPEAFF. In DNA form, the CDR3 reads TGTGCCTGGAGTAGACAGGGGAGCCCTGAAGCTTTCTTT.

For the CDR3, the DNA is TGTGCCAGCAGTTACTCCAGGGGCTCAAATCAGCCCCAGCATTTT. Protein: CASSYSRGSNQPQHF. J is TRBJ1-5 and V is TRBV6-6, with D possibly being TRBD1 (6 bases). V dropped 0 bases and J dropped 4 bases, with 10 bases sitting between them. The CDR3 extends over 15 amino acids. Germline CDR1 MNHNY, CDR2 SVGAGI (reference sequence).

The rearrangement joins TRBV9 to TRBJ2-7; no definite D call. CDR1 and CDR2 from the germline V gene are SGDLS and YYNGEE. The CDR3 has 13 residues. Trimming removed 4 bases at V and 3 bases at J, with 11 bases between. The chain's CDR3 is CASSPGQFYEQYF. In DNA form, the CDR3 reads TGTGCCAGCAGCCCGGGTCAGTTCTACGAGCAGTACTTC.

The chain carries TRBV25-1 and TRBJ1-1; 7 bases align to TRBD1. The CDR3 spans 14 residues. J was trimmed by 3 bases and V by 1 base; bases with no gene match: 2. Germline loops: CDR1 MGHDK, CDR2 SYGVNS. The CDR3 region has the DNA TGTGCCAGCAGTGAATTTACAGGGGACACTGAAGCTTTCTTT. It codes for CASSEFTGDTEAFF.

The V call is TRBV19, the J call TRBJ1-4; D not resolved. This CDR3 contains 11 residues. CDR1 LNHDA and CDR2 SQIVND come from the germline V gene (reference sequence). V was trimmed by 6 bases and J by 6 bases, leaving 5 bases between them. Here the CDR3 reads CASRGDEKLFF. CDR3 coding DNA: TGTGCCAGTAGGGGAGATGAAAAACTGTTTTTT.

The chain combines TRBV29-1 with TRBJ1-6, with unresolved D. Germline V gene data show CDR1 as SQVTM and CDR2 as ANQGSEA. This CDR3 contains 14 residues. V was shortened by 5 bases and J by 7 bases, with 15 bases between the two germline ends. The DNA for the CDR3 is TGCAGCGTTAGGTCCAGGACGGGGAATTCACCCCTCCACTTT. Its protein is CSVRSRTGNSPLHF.

In this sample, this clone turned up a few times. CDR3 loop: CASSRQGADTQYF. CDR3 DNA: TGTGCCAGCAGCAGACAGGGAGCAGATACGCAGTATTTT. The chain employs TRBV27 and TRBJ2-3, with TRBD1 identical over 7 bases. Trimming cost V 6 bases and J 4 bases; bases outside gene matches: 4. CDR3 length: 13 residues. Germline values: CDR1 MNHEY, CDR2 SMNVEV (reference sequence).

The chain has TRBV30 and TRBJ1-1, with D perhaps matching TRBD1 (6 bases). Trimming pared 0 bases from V and 8 bases from J, leaving 7 bases between. The CDR3 covers 11 residues. Germline V CDR1 and CDR2: GTSNPN, SVGIG (reference sequence). CDR3 DNA sequence: TGTGCCTGGAGTGTAGGGACAGAAGCTTTCTTT. Protein sequence: CAWSVGTEAFF.

V usage is TRBV7-2 and J usage is TRBJ1-2; a weak D match, TRBD1 (6 bases). Germline assignment: CDR1 SGHTA and CDR2 FQGNSA. The CDR3 length is 13 residues. The V end lost 1 base, the J end lost 8 bases, and 11 bases lay between the germline ends. Here the CDR3 DNA reads TGTGCCAGCAGCTTAGGAGGGACACAGGGCTACACCTTC. Its protein product is CASSLGGTQGYTF. Using reference TRBV7-2 and TRBJ1-2 for the parts outside the CDR3, the full variable domain is GAGVSQSPSNKVTEKGKDVELRCDPISGHTALYWYRQSLGQGLEFLIYFQGNSAPDKSGLPSDRFSAERTGGSVSTLTIQRTQQEDSAVYLCASSLGGTQGYTFGSGTRLTVV.

This chain joins TRBV5-5 and TRBJ1-4; TRBD1 agrees at 10 bases. This CDR3 comprises 14 residues. In germline, CDR1 is SGHKS, CDR2 YYEKEE (reference sequence). Trimming took 2 bases from V and 6 from J; bases not matched to a gene: 1. The CDR3 spells CASSFGTGDEKLFF. The DNA for the CDR3 is TGTGCCAGCAGCTTCGGGACAGGGGATGAAAAACTGTTTTTT. The full variable domain, completed using reference TRBV5-5 and TRBJ1-4, is DAGVTQSPTHLIKTRGQQVTLRCSPISGHKSVSWYQQVLGQGPQFIFQYYEKEERGRGNFPDRFSARQFPNYSSELNVNALLLGDSALYLCASSFGTGDEKLFFGSGTQLSVL.

This chain connects TRBV9 to TRBJ1-1; TRBD1 might be the D (6 bases). Per germline, CDR1 SGDLS and CDR2 YYNGEE. The CDR3 is 15 amino acids. V shed 3 bases and J shed 1 base, with 13 bases lying between them. The CDR3 DNA reads as TGTGCCAGCAGCGCACCGGACAGAAAGAACACTGAAGCTTTCTTT. Protein product: CASSAPDRKNTEAFF. The full variable domain, its missing parts supplied by reference TRBV9 and TRBJ1-1, is DSGVTQTPKHLITATGQRVTLRCSPRSGDLSVYWYQQSLDQGLQFLIQYYNGEERAKGNILERFSAQQFPDLHSELNLSSLELGDSALYFCASSAPDRKNTEAFFGQGTRLTVV.